This T cell receptor (beta chain) was profiled in a study of blood T cell repertoires in COVID-19. About the research overall: Donors in the United States, Italy and Spain gave samples during acute or convalescent COVID-19. PBMCs, B-cell-depleted T cells, or T cells provided the cDNA or gDNA that made up the material.

V trimming: 5 bases; J trimming: 7 bases; junction bases outside the gene matches: 12. Germline V gene lookup returns CDR1 MDHEN and CDR2 SYDVKM. This CDR3 contains 15 residues. Followed longitudinally, the Seattle patients had been enrolled during active infection. Data came from immunoSEQ multiplex PCR; TCRdb stores just in-frame clones and leaves some out. The repertoire holds about 49,000 clones, around 86% seen once, with around 22% in the top ten. The chain has TRBV28 and TRBJ2-7; 9 bases map to TRBD1. This TCR was sampled from a woman aged 80 or older with COVID-19, enrolled during active disease. The sample comprised peripheral blood. The CDR3 reads CASSISRDRVGEQYF. The DNA for the CDR3 is TGTGCCAGCAGTATCTCCCGGGACAGGGTTGGGGAGCAGTACTTC.